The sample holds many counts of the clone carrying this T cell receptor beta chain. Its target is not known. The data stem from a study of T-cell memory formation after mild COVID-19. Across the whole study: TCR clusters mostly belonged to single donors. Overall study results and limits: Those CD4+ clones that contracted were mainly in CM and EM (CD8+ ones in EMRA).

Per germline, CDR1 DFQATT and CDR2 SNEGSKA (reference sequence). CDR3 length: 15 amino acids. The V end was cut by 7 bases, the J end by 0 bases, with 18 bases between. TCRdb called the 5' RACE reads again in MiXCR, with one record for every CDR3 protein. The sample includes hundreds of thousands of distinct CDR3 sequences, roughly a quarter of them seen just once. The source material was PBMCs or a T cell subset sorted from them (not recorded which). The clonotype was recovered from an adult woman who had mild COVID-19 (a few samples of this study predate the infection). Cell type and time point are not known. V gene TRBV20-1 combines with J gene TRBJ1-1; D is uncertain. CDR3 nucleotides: TGCAGTGTATTCTTACCGGAACAGTTGAACACTGAAGCTTTCTTT. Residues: CSVFLPEQLNTEAFF.